The 8 T cell receptor beta chains given below trace back to one sample, sequenced in a study of shared clonotypes between healthy human individuals. Assay used: immunoSEQ multiplex PCR; TCRdb lists only in-frame clones, some missing. The data hold over 2,000,000 clones, with just under 95% observed a single time. Naive CD8 cells, CD45RO-negative and positively selected for CCR7, excluded terminally differentiated effector memory CD45RA+ cells. Sequenced: naive CD8+ T cells from PBMCs. These receptor sequences come from a man aged 18 to 30 in good health. Some clones in this sample may be carry-over from other donors' samples.

This chain connects TRBV12-1 to TRBJ2-3; the D segment call TRBD2 is taken from the table without a DNA check. TRBV12-1 is a pseudogene. The CDR3 extends over 14 amino acids. The CDR3 nucleotides are TGTGCCAGCAGCCTAGGGCCCGGGGGAGATACGCAGTATTTT. Encoded protein: CASSLGPGGDTQYF.

This chain uses TRBV9 with TRBJ1-2; D not resolved. V was shortened by 0 bases and J by 3 bases, with 9 bases between the two germline ends. Germline V gives CDR1 SGDLS, CDR2 YYNGEE. The CDR3 consists of 14 residues. The CDR3 nucleotides read TGTGCCAGCAGCGTAGGTCTGGGAGACTATGGCTACACCTTC. Translated: CASSVGLGDYGYTF.

This clone was counted a single time. The gene calls are TRBV7-9 and TRBJ1-1, with D unclear. The CDR3 extends over 14 amino acids. Germline V gene sequence: CDR1 SEHNR, CDR2 FQNEAQ (reference sequence). V lost 2 bases, J lost 6 bases, and 13 bases lay in between. CDR3 in amino acids: CASSLTGFGAEAFF. The CDR3, as DNA: TGTGCCAGCAGCTTAACGGGCTTCGGGGCTGAAGCTTTCTTT.

This clone was seen once. The genes are TRBV4-3 and TRBJ1-3; TRBD1 is a possible D gene (6 bases). CDR1 and CDR2 from the germline V gene are LGHNA and YSLEER. The CDR3 runs 17 residues. The germline V and J ends were trimmed by 0 bases and 3 bases, with 15 bases remaining between them. The DNA of the CDR3 is TGCGCCAGCAGCCAAGATCTCCCCAGGGGCGGTGGAAACACCATATATTTT. This gives the protein CASSQDLPRGGGNTIYF.

The DNA of the CDR3 is TGTGCCAGCAGCCAGAGCGGGAGGGCCGCCCACGAGCAGTACTTC. The encoded protein is CASSQSGRAAHEQYF. The chain has TRBV7-8 and TRBJ2-7, with 10 positions matching TRBD2. The trim removed 5 bases at V and 5 bases at J, leaving 9 bases unmatched. There are 15 residues in the CDR3. Germline loops: CDR1 SGHVS, CDR2 FQNEAQ.

The chain recombines TRBV9 with TRBJ1-3; weak D call: TRBD1 (6 bases). Germline loops: CDR1 SGDLS, CDR2 YYNGEE. The CDR3 spans 15 residues. V was cut by 1 base and J by 2 bases, with 10 bases left in between. CDR3 DNA: TGTGCCAGCAGCGTATCTACAGGGCCTGGAAACACCATATATTTT. Amino acid sequence: CASSVSTGPGNTIYF.

The DNA for the CDR3 is TGTGCCAGCAGCCCGACTAGCGCTTTATACAATGAGCAGTTCTTC. Amino acid sequence: CASSPTSALYNEQFF. This chain links TRBV5-6 with TRBJ2-1; the match to TRBD2 covers 8 bases. The CDR3 has 15 residues. With V trimmed by 4 bases and J by 4 bases, 7 bases remained unmatched. CDR1 is SGHDT and CDR2 is YYEEEE in the germline V gene.

This chain joins TRBV28 and TRBJ2-5; D may be TRBD1 (6 bases). Trimming took 9 bases from V and 5 from J, leaving 25 bases between them. The CDR3 spans 16 residues. Germline V gene lookup returns CDR1 MDHEN and CDR2 SYDVKM. The DNA of the CDR3 is TGTGCCAGTAAAGGGGAGTCAGGGGCTCAGTGGGAGACCCAGTACTTC. Translated, it gives CASKGESGAQWETQYF.